These 10 T cell receptor beta chains were all obtained from the same sample, sequenced in a study of T cells in localized non-small cell lung cancer. Generated by immunoSEQ multiplex PCR, the TCRdb table keeps only in-frame clones and is missing some. This sample yields approximately 150,000 clones, of which more than 80% are seen a single time; over 1.5% belongs to the top ten. The sample was peripheral blood, taken before any cancer treatment. Receptor source: a female donor of 60 years or more with stage I lung adenocarcinoma.

V is TRBV16 and J is TRBJ1-2, with TRBD1 matching 10 bases. This CDR3 spans 15 amino acids. Germline V gene sequence: CDR1 KGHSY, CDR2 FQNENV. Trimming cost V 4 bases and J 10 bases; bases outside gene matches: 12. The CDR3 loop is CASSPETGGQTDYTF. The CDR3, as DNA: TGTGCCAGCAGCCCAGAGACAGGGGGCCAAACAGACTACACCTTC.

The chain combines TRBV28 with TRBJ1-1; D unclear. The CDR3 spans 11 residues. V gave up 4 bases and J gave up 7 bases, with 7 bases separating them. Germline CDR1 MDHEN, CDR2 SYDVKM. CDR3: CASSSSFEAFF. Here the CDR3 DNA reads TGTGCCAGCAGTTCTAGTTTTGAAGCTTTCTTT.

This chain uses TRBV4-1 with TRBJ2-1; perhaps TRBD2 as D (6 bases). Between the trimmed V and J ends, which lost 0 bases and 6 bases, there was a span of 15 bases. The CDR3 totals 16 residues. Germline values: CDR1 MGHRA, CDR2 YSYEKL. The CDR3 here is CASSQDRASDGNEQFF. DNA for the CDR3: TGCGCCAGCAGCCAAGATCGGGCTAGCGATGGCAATGAGCAGTTCTTC.

This chain uses TRBV6-6 with TRBJ2-7; a possible D gene is TRBD1 (5 bases). Trimming left V 7 bases short and J 3 bases short, with 13 bases between. In germline, CDR1 is MNHNY, CDR2 SVGAGI (reference sequence). The CDR3 covers 13 residues. The CDR3 DNA is TGTGCCAGCACCCCAGGGTGGAACTACGAGCAGTACTTC. It specifies CASTPGWNYEQYF.

The gene calls are TRBV4-1 and TRBJ1-5; unclear D gene. V was clipped by 1 base and J by 5 bases, with 6 bases between them. Germline CDR1 and CDR2: MGHRA and YSYEKL. The CDR3 is made up of 13 amino acids. CDR3 DNA sequence: TGCGCCAGCAGCCAAGGCGCCGATCAGCCCCAGCATTTT. Translating it yields CASSQGADQPQHF.

V and J are TRBV18 and TRBJ1-5, with D possibly TRBD1 on 5 matching bases. Trimming left V 5 bases short and J 4 bases short, with 9 bases between. Germline CDR1 KGHSH, CDR2 LQKENI. The CDR3 is 13 residues long. CDR3 in DNA: TGTGCCAGCTCAGGGGCCTGGAATCAGCCCCAGCATTTT. Translation: CASSGAWNQPQHF.

The J gene is TRBJ2-1, the V gene TRBV7-3; D is perhaps TRBD1 (6 bases). V was shortened by 3 bases and J by 7 bases, with 7 bases between the two germline ends. The CDR3 has 12 amino acids. CDR1 is SGHTA, CDR2 FQGTGA, per germline. CDR3 nucleotides: TGTGCCAGCAGCTTTAGGGGGAATGAGCAGTTCTTC. Its translation: CASSFRGNEQFF.

This clone has a handful of counts. The chain links TRBV7-6 to TRBJ2-7; D is perhaps TRBD1 or TRBD2 (6 bases each). CDR1 and CDR2 from the germline V gene are SGHVS and FNYEAQ. With 5 bases removed from V and 0 bases from J, the gap between germline ends came to 11 bases. This CDR3 contains 14 residues. CDR3 sequence: CASSRGGPSYEQYF. The DNA of the CDR3 is TGTGCCAGCAGCCGAGGGGGGCCCTCCTACGAGCAGTACTTC.

The V gene is TRBV7-3, the J gene TRBJ2-2, with D unclear. CDR3 length: 15 amino acids. Germline assignment: CDR1 SGHTA and CDR2 FQGTGA. V was trimmed by 5 bases and J by 1 base, leaving 11 bases between them. The CDR3 loop is CASSPRAENTGELFF. DNA of the CDR3: TGTGCCAGCAGCCCTAGGGCTGAGAACACCGGGGAGCTGTTTTTT. Variable domain in full (rest from reference TRBV7-3 and TRBJ2-2): GAGVSQTPSNKVTEKGKYVELRCDPISGHTALYWYRQSLGQGPEFLIYFQGTGAADDSGLPNDRFFAVRPEGSVSTLKIQRTERGDSAVYLCASSPRAENTGELFFGEGSRLTVL.

This clone occurred a few times. A read error may produce the germline difference seen at one junction end. The chain has TRBV2 and TRBJ1-4, with D maybe TRBD1 (6 bases). The CDR3 spans 14 residues. Germline V gene data show CDR1 as SNHLY and CDR2 as FYNNEI. The DNA for the CDR3 is TGTGCCAGCAGAGAAGACAGGTTCGGCGAAAAACTGTTTTTT. It encodes CASREDRFGEKLFF.